The 9 T cell receptor beta chains presented below share a single source sample, sequenced in a study of blood T cell repertoires in COVID-19 (dated by TCRdb to the early 2020s). The protocol used for the library was the immunoSEQ multiplex PCR assay. Here the immuneACCESS table is served through TCRdb, limited to in-frame sequences with V and J called. Missing clones are a known gap in these copies; in checked studies unresolved V genes cover under half, and the rest lacks a known reason. In all, the sample holds roughly 200,000 clones, and approximately 86% of those were seen once. 3% to 4% of the sample rests with the top ten. Specimen: PBMCs or T cells enriched from blood (not recorded which). Receptors originate from a woman in her forties with acute COVID-19.

The chain employs TRBV3-1 (or the pseudogene TRBV3-2) and TRBJ2-7, with a tentative D call TRBD1 (6 bases). V lost 0 bases to trimming and J lost 5 bases, with 14 bases between them. Per germline, CDR1 LGHDT and CDR2 YNNKEL (reference sequence). The CDR3 is made up of 15 amino acids. In nucleotides, the CDR3 is TGTGCCAGCAGCCAAGATTTTAAACAGGGCCACGAGCAGTACTTC. This translates into CASSQDFKQGHEQYF.

The rearrangement joins TRBV7-8 to TRBJ1-5; D is perhaps TRBD1 (5 bases). CDR1 SGHVS and CDR2 FQNEAQ come from the germline V gene. The CDR3 is 13 amino acids. V lost 4 bases and J 6 bases, leaving 10 bases between the germline ends. The CDR3 sequence: CASSSQQVQPQHF. For the CDR3, the DNA is TGTGCCAGCAGCTCTCAACAGGTTCAGCCCCAGCATTTT.

V and J are TRBV29-1 and TRBJ2-1; tentative D call: TRBD2 (5 bases). Germline V gene lookup returns CDR1 SQVTM and CDR2 ANQGSEA. V lost 4 bases, J lost 4 bases, and 8 bases lay in between. The CDR3 extends over 12 amino acids. The CDR3 DNA follows: TGCAGCGTTGTGCGGGCGTACAATGAGCAGTTCTTC. Protein sequence: CSVVRAYNEQFF.

This clone came up once. V gene TRBV5-1 combines with J gene TRBJ2-6; D gene unclear. V lost 1 base and J lost 0, with 8 bases in between. CDR3 length equals 16 residues. The germline gives CDR1 SGHRS, CDR2 YFSETQ. CDR3 bases: TGCGCCAGCAGCTTGTCAGTTCCCTCTGGGGCCAACGTCCTGACTTTC. Translating gives CASSLSVPSGANVLTF.

The chain couples TRBV7-9 to TRBJ1-2, with D perhaps TRBD1 (6 bases). Trimming removed 5 bases at V and 6 bases at J, with 16 bases between. There are 14 residues in the CDR3. CDR1 is SEHNR and CDR2 is FQNEAQ in the germline V gene (reference sequence). Written as DNA, the CDR3 is TGTGCCAGCAGCCCCGCGAAGGGGGTGAATGGCTACACCTTC. Its protein product is CASSPAKGVNGYTF.

The chain uses TRBV5-1 and TRBJ2-3; no clear D. Trimming took 0 bases from V and 0 from J, leaving 8 bases between them. Germline CDR1 is SGHRS and CDR2 is YFSETQ. The CDR3 length is 15 residues. In DNA form, the CDR3 reads TGCGCCAGCAGCTTGGACACCCCCAGCACAGATACGCAGTATTTT. Its translation is CASSLDTPSTDTQYF.

The chain combines TRBV3-1 (or the pseudogene TRBV3-2) with TRBJ1-1; TRBD1 aligns across 9 bases. Germline V gives CDR1 LGHDT, CDR2 YNNKEL (reference sequence). The CDR3 length is 15 residues. Trimming at V came to 4 bases and at J to 1 base, leaving 4 bases not matched to a gene. The CDR3 sequence is CASSLGQGRNTEAFF. CDR3 sequence (DNA): TGTGCCAGCAGCCTCGGACAGGGGAGGAACACTGAAGCTTTCTTT.

The rearrangement joins TRBV11-2 to TRBJ2-1; TRBD2 matches 8 bases. The V gene end was trimmed by 5 bases and the J gene end by 15 bases; junction bases not matched to a gene: 12. Germline CDR1 is SGHAT and CDR2 is FQNNGV. This CDR3 region has 13 residues. The CDR3 nucleotides read TGTGCCAGCAGCCCTAGGGGACTAGTTAGTAGGTTCTTC. Its translation is CASSPRGLVSRFF.

The genes are TRBV7-8 and TRBJ2-3; 8 bases are a match to TRBD2. CDR3 length: 16 residues. The trim removed 4 bases at V and 1 base at J, leaving 7 bases unmatched. CDR1 SGHVS and CDR2 FQNEAQ come from the germline V gene. CDR3 in amino acids: CASSSRLSGGTDTQYF. In DNA, the CDR3 is TGTGCCAGCAGCTCCCGGCTTAGCGGGGGCACAGATACGCAGTATTTT. Full variable domain (rest looked up from reference TRBV7-8 and TRBJ2-3): GAGVSQSPRYKVAKRGQDVALRCDPISGHVSLFWYQQALGQGPEFLTYFQNEAQLDKSGLPSDRFFAERPEGSVSTLKIQRTQQEDSAVYLCASSSRLSGGTDTQYFGPGTRLTVL.